This TCR beta chain stems from a study of T cell responses to AZD1222 COVID-19 vaccine. Study outcomes and limitations: Nearly half of spike-specific TCRs reportedly target unmutated variant regions. White British ancestry dominated among donors, who included more females, and clonal diversity was possibly underestimated. Compared with day 0, the breadth and depth of the Spike-specific TCR repertoire rose significantly after two doses of AZD1222.

This CDR3 has 13 amino acids. Trimming stripped 10 bases from V and 3 bases from J, with 14 bases between. Germline values: CDR1 LNHDA, CDR2 SQIVND (reference sequence). Using immunoSEQ multiplex PCR, the repertoire was profiled, and TCRdb retains in-frame clones only, with some absent. In the table there are about 140,000 clones, roughly 93% of which are singletons. Details on this clone: The antigen remains unidentified.

The clonotype was recovered from an adult who had recovered from COVID-19. The chain is built from TRBV19 and TRBJ2-3; maybe TRBD2 (6 bases). Source: peripheral blood, taken after recovery from COVID-19. The CDR3 loop reads CATTIGTTDTQYF. In nucleotides, the CDR3 is TGTGCCACCACCATCGGGACTACAGATACGCAGTATTTT.